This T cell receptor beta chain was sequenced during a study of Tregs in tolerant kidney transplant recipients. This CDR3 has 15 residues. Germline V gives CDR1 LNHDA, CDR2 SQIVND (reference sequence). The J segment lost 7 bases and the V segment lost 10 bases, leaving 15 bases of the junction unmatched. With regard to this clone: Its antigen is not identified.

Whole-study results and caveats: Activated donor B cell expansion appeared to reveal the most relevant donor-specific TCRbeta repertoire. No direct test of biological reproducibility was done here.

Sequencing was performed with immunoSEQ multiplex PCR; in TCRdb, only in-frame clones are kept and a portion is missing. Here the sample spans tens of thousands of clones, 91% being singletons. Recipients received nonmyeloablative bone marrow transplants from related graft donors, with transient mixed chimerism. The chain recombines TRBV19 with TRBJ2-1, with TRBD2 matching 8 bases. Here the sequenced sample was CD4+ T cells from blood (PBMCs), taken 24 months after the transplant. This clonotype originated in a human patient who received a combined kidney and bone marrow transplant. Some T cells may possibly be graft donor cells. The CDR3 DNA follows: TGTGCCACCCGGGGGGGCAGAGGTAATATGAATGAGCAGTTCTTC. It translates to CATRGGRGNMNEQFF.